This TCR beta chain was identified in a study of PD-L1 blockade in urothelial cancer. CDR1 and CDR2 from the germline V gene are GTSNPN and SVGIG (reference sequence). The CDR3 runs 22 residues. V gave up 1 base and J gave up 0 bases; unmatched junction bases: 22. TCRdb keeps only in-frame clones here, not all; method: immunoSEQ multiplex PCR. This sample carries around 66,000 clones, about nine tenths of them seen once, and the ten largest clones take about 10%. Indicated time point: peripheral blood 6 weeks after treatment start. The sample consisted of PBMCs, taken around atezolizumab (anti-PD-L1) treatment. The rearrangement joins TRBV30 to TRBJ1-1, with 11 bases aligning to TRBD1. This sequence was found in a man in his sixties with urothelial cancer. The CDR3 is CAWSAPNRGQGGILRLNTEAFF. As DNA, the CDR3 is TGTGCCTGGAGTGCCCCCAATCGGGGACAGGGGGGTATTTTAAGGTTGAACACTGAAGCTTTCTTT. Complete variable domain (other parts from reference TRBV30 and TRBJ1-1): SQTIHQWPATLVQPVGSPLSLECTVEGTSNPNLYWYRQAAGRGLQLLFYSVGIGQISSEVPQNLSASRPQDRQFILSSKKLLLSDSGFYLCAWSAPNRGQGGILRLNTEAFFGQGTRLTVV.